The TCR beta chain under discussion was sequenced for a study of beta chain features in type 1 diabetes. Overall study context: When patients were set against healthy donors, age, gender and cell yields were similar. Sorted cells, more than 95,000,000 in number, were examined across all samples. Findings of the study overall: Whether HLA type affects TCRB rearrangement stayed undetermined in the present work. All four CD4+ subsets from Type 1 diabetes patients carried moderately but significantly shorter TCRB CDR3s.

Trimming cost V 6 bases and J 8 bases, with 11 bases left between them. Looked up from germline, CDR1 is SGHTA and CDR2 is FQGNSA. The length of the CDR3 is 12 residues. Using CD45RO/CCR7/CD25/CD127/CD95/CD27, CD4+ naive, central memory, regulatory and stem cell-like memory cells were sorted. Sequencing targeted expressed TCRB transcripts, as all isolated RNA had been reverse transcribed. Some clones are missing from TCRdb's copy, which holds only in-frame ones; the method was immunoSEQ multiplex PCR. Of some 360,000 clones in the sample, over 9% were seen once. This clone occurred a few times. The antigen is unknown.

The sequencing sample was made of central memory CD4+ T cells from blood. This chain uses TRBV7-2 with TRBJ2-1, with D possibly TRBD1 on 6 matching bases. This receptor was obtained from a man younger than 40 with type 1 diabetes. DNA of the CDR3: TGTGCCAGCAGTCAACAGGGACATGAGCAGTTCTTC. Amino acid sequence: CASSQQGHEQFF. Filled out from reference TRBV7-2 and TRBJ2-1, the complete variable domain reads GAGVSQSPSNKVTEKGKDVELRCDPISGHTALYWYRQSLGQGLEFLIYFQGNSAPDKSGLPSDRFSAERTGGSVSTLTIQRTQQEDSAVYLCASSQQGHEQFFGPGTRLTVL.